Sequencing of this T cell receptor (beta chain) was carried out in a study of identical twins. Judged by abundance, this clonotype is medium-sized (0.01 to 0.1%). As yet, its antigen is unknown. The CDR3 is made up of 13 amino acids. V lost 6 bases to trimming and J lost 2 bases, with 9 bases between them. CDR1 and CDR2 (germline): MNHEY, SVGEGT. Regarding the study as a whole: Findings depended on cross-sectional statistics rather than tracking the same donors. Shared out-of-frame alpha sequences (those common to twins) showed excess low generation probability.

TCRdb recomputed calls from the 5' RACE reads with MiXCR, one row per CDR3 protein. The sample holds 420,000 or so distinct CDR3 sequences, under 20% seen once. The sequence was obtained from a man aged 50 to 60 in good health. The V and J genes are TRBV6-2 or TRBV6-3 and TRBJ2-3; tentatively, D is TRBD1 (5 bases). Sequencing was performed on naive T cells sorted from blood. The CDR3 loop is CASSLTVTDTQYF. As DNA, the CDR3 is TGTGCCAGCAGCCTGACAGTCACAGATACGCAGTATTTT.